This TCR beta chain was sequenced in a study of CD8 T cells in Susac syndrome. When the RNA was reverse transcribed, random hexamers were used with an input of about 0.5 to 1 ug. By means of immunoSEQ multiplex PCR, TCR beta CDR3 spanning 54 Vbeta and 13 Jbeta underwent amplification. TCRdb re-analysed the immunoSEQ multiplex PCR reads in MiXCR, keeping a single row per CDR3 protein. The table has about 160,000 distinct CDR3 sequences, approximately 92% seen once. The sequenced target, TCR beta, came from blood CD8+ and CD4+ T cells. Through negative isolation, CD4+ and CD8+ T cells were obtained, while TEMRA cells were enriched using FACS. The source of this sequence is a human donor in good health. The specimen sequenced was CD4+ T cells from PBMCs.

The CDR3 sequence: CSARGDPGELFF. The DNA for the CDR3 is TGCAGTGCTAGAGGGGATCCCGGGGAGCTGTTTTTT. This sequence joins TRBV20-1 and TRBJ2-2; D gene uncertain. This CDR3 is built from 12 residues. V lost 1 base and J lost 6, with 6 bases in between. CDR1 is DFQATT and CDR2 is SNEGSKA in the germline V gene (reference sequence).